Presented here are 4 T cell receptor beta chains from one specimen sequenced in a study of neurological immune-mediated disorders. A single record per CDR3 protein comes from TCRdb applying MiXCR to the 5' RACE reads. The sample has under 90,000 distinct CDR3 sequences, 10% seen once. Material: PBMCs. These receptors were obtained from a man in his forties in good health.

This clonotype was recorded at least ten times. This rearrangement joins TRBV5-1 to TRBJ1-2, with 9 bases fitting TRBD1. The CDR3 has 14 amino acids. J was trimmed by 6 bases and V by 0 bases; bases with no gene match: 3. Looked up from germline, CDR1 is SGHRS and CDR2 is YFSETQ. CDR3 in amino acids: CASSLGQGEDGYTF. CDR3 DNA: TGCGCCAGCAGCTTGGGACAGGGGGAGGATGGCTACACCTTC.

At least ten counts were recorded for this clonotype. This chain links TRBV5-5 with TRBJ2-7; D unresolved. The CDR3 length is 16 residues. Germline CDR1 SGHKS, CDR2 YYEKEE (reference sequence). Trimming stripped 5 bases from V and 3 bases from J, with 21 bases between. The CDR3 is CASRVLSRSGDYEQYF. CDR3 DNA: TGTGCCAGCAGGGTTTTATCGAGATCAGGAGACTACGAGCAGTACTTC.

The table lists this clonotype with many counts. V and J are TRBV20-1 and TRBJ2-3; 9 bases are shared with TRBD2. V shed 6 bases, J shed 4 bases, and the junction held 8 bases outside the gene matches. Germline V CDR1 and CDR2: DFQATT, SNEGSKA (reference sequence). This CDR3 is 14 amino acids long. The CDR3 DNA sequence: TGCAGTGCCCGTAGCGGGAGCACAGCAGATACGCAGTATTTT. This translates into CSARSGSTADTQYF.

At least ten counts were recorded for this clonotype. This chain links TRBV6-5 with TRBJ2-7; D might be TRBD1 (5 bases). Per germline, CDR1 MNHEY and CDR2 SVGAGI. Trimming cost V 2 bases and J 5 bases, with 13 bases left between them. This CDR3 is built from 14 residues. CDR3 nucleotide sequence: TGTGCCAGCAGTTACGATGGACACAAAAACGAGCAGTACTTC. Protein product: CASSYDGHKNEQYF.